What follows describes a single TCR beta chain. The sample is drawn from a study of blood T cell repertoires in COVID-19. Only in-frame clones appear in the TCRdb table, and some are missing; sequencing was by immunoSEQ multiplex PCR. The profile shows some 130,000 clones, approximately 78% of them singletons. V gave up 7 bases and J gave up 5 bases; unmatched junction bases: 7. The CDR3 consists of 14 residues. Looked up from germline, CDR1 is LNHDA and CDR2 is SQIVND (reference sequence). Source material: PBMCs or T cells enriched from blood (not recorded which). The receptor comes from a woman in her forties or fifties who had recovered from COVID-19. V gene TRBV19 combines with J gene TRBJ2-3; TRBD1 matches 9 bases. The CDR3 here is CASIEQGAGDTQYF. The CDR3 DNA is TGTGCCAGTATAGAACAGGGGGCTGGAGATACGCAGTATTTT.